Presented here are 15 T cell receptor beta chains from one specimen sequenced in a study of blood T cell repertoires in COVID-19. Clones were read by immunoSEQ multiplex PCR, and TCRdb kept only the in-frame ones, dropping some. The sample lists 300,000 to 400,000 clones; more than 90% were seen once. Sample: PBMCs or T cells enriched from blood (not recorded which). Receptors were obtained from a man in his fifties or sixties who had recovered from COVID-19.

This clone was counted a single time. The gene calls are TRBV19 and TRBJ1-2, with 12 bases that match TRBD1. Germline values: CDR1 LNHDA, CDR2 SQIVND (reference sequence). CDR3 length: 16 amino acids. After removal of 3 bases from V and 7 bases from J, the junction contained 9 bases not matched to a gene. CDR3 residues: CASSMGTGGLMSGYTF. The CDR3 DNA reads TGTGCCAGTAGTATGGGGACAGGGGGCCTAATGTCTGGCTACACCTTC.

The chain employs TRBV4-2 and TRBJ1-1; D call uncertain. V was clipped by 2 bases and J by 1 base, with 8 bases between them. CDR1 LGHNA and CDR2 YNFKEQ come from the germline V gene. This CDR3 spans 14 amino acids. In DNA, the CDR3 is TGTGCCAGCAGCCAAAGATTCAGGAACACTGAAGCTTTCTTT. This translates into CASSQRFRNTEAFF.

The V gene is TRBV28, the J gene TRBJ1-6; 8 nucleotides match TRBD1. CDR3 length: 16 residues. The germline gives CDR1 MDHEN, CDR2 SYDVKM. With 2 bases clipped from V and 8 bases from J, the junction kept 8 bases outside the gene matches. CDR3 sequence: CASSLVRTGTYSPLHF. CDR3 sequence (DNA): TGTGCCAGCAGTTTAGTCCGGACAGGGACTTATTCACCCCTCCACTTT.

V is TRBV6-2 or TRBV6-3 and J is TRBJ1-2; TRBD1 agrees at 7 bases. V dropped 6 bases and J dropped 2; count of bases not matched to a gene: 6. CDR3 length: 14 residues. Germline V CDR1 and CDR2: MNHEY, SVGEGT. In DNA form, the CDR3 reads TGTGCCAGCAGCCCACGGGGACAGAACTATGGCTACACCTTC. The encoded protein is CASSPRGQNYGYTF.

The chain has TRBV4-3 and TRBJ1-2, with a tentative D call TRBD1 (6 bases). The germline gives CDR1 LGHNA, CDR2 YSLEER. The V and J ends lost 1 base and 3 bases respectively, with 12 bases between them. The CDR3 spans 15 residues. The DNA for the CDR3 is TGCGCCAGCAGCCAAGGGACAGAGACTTACTATGGCTACACCTTC. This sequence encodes CASSQGTETYYGYTF.

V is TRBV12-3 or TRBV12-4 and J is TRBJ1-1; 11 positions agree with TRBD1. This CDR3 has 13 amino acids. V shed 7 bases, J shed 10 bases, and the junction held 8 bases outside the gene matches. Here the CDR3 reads CASTVWDRGSAFF. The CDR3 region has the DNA TGTGCCAGCACTGTTTGGGACAGGGGGTCAGCTTTCTTT.

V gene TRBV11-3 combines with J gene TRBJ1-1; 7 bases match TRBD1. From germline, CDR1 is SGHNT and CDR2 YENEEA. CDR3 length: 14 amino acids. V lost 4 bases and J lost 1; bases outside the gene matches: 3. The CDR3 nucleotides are TGTGCCAGCAGCTACAGGGGTTGGAACACTGAAGCTTTCTTT. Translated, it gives CASSYRGWNTEAFF.

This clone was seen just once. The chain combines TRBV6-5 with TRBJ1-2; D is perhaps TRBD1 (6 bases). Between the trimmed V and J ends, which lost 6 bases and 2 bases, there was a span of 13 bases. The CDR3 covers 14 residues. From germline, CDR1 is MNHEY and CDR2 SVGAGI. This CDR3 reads CASRPPGQNYGYTF. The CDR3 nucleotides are TGTGCCAGCAGGCCCCCGGGACAAAACTATGGCTACACCTTC.

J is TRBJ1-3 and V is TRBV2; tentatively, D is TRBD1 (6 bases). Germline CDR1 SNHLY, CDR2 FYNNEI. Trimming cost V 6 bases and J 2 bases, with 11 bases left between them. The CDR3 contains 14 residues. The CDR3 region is CASRQYRAGNTIYF. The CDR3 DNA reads TGTGCCAGCAGACAGTACAGGGCTGGAAACACCATATATTTT.

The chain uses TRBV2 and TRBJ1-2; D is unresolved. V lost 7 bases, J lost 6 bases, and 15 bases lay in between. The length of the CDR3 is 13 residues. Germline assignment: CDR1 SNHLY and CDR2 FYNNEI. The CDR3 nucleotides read TGTGCCAGCACCCAAGACGGGTTGAATGGCTACACCTTC. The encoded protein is CASTQDGLNGYTF. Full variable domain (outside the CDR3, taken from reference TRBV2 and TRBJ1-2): EPEVTQTPSHQVTQMGQEVILRCVPISNHLYFYWYRQILGQKVEFLVSFYNNEISEKSEIFDDQFSVERPDGSNFTLKIRSTKLEDSAMYFCASTQDGLNGYTFGSGTRLTVV.

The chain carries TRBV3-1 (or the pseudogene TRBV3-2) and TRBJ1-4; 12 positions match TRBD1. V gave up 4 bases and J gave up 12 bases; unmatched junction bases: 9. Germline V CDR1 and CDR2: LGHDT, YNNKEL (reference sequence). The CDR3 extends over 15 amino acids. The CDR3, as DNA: TGTGCCAGCAGCCTTACCGGGACAGGGGGCCGGGAACTGTTTTTT. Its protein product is CASSLTGTGGRELFF.

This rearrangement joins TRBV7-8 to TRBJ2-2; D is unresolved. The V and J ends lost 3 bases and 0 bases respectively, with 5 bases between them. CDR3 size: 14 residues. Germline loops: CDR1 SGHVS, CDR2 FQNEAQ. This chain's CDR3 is CASSFPANTGELFF. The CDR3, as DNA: TGTGCCAGCAGCTTCCCAGCGAACACCGGGGAGCTGTTTTTT.

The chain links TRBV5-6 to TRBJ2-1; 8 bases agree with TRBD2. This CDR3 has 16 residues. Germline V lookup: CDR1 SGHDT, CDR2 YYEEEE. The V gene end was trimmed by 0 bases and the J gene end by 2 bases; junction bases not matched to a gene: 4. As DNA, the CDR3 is TGTGCCAGCAGCTTGGTTCCAGCGGGGGCCTACAATGAGCAGTTCTTC. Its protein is CASSLVPAGAYNEQFF. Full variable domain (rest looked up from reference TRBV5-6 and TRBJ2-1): DAGVTQSPTHLIKTRGQQVTLRCSPKSGHDTVSWYQQALGQGPQFIFQYYEEEERQRGNFPDRFSGHQFPNYSSELNVNALLLGDSALYLCASSLVPAGAYNEQFFGPGTRLTVL.

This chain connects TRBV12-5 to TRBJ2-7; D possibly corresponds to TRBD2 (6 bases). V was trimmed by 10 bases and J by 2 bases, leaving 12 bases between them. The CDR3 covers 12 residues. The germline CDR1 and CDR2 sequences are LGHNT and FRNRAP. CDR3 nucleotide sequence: TGTGCTACCCAGGGAGGAACCTACGAGCAGTACTTC. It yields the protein CATQGGTYEQYF.

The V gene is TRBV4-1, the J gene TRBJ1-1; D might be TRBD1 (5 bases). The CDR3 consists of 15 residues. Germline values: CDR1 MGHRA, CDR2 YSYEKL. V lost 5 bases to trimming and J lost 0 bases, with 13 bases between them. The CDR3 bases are TGCGCCAGCAGCAGACAAGGACACTTGAACACTGAAGCTTTCTTT. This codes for CASSRQGHLNTEAFF.